Following are 3 T cell receptor beta chains from one sample sequenced in a study of blood T cell repertoires in COVID-19. TCRdb's copy holds only in-frame clones and misses some; the assay was immunoSEQ multiplex PCR. The sample has approximately 180,000 clones; 70% to 90% are singletons. The sequencing sample was made of peripheral blood. These receptor sequences come from a man in his sixties with active or convalescent COVID-19.

The chain carries TRBV30 and TRBJ1-5; tentative D call: TRBD1 (5 bases). Germline assignment: CDR1 GTSNPN and CDR2 SVGIG (reference sequence). Trimming shortened V by 2 bases and J by 7 bases, and 12 bases separated the two germline ends. The CDR3 is 13 residues long. CDR3 DNA: TGTGCCTGGAGTAACGGGGGAGAGCAGCCCCAGCATTTT. This encodes CAWSNGGEQPQHF.

The rearrangement links TRBV18 to TRBJ1-2; D remains unclear. The CDR3 contains 15 residues. Trimming left V 8 bases short and J 6 bases short, with 22 bases between. Germline V gene lookup returns CDR1 KGHSH and CDR2 LQKENI. CDR3 residues: CASTMTAVLMDGYTF. DNA of the CDR3: TGTGCCAGCACTATGACCGCCGTCTTAATGGATGGCTACACCTTC.

This rearrangement joins TRBV9 to TRBJ2-7; 10 bases align to TRBD1. Trimming cost V 2 bases and J 5 bases; bases outside gene matches: 10. CDR1 SGDLS and CDR2 YYNGEE come from the germline V gene. The CDR3 has 16 residues. CDR3 amino acids: CASSVGVGTGDHEQYF. Written as DNA, the CDR3 is TGTGCCAGCAGCGTTGGGGTCGGGACAGGGGACCACGAGCAGTACTTC.